A single sample is the source of the 8 T cell receptor beta chains below, sequenced in a study of cytomegalovirus exposure and HLA in healthy donors. The PCR had 60 Vbeta and 13 Jbeta primers. Data came from immunoSEQ multiplex PCR; TCRdb stores just in-frame clones and leaves some out. In the table there are about 200,000 clones, more than 65% of which are singletons. The source material was PBMCs. These receptors were obtained from a man between 50 and 59 years old in good health and CMV-seronegative.

The chain recombines TRBV27 with TRBJ1-1; the D gene is possibly TRBD1 (6 bases). Trimming took off 4 bases at V and 6 bases at J, with 15 bases between the two ends. The CDR3 contains 14 residues. The germline CDR1 and CDR2 sequences are MNHEY and SMNVEV (reference sequence). CDR3 bases: TGTGCCAGCAGTTCGACAACAGGGTTCGCTGAAGCTTTCTTT. Encoded protein: CASSSTTGFAEAFF.

J is TRBJ2-1 and V is TRBV7-8; 7 nucleotides align to TRBD2. CDR3 length equals 14 residues. J gave up 7 bases and V 4 bases, and 7 bases lay outside the gene matches. The V gene's germline CDR1 is SGHVS and CDR2 FQNEAQ. This CDR3 reads CASSSSGTTNEQFF. CDR3 sequence (DNA): TGTGCCAGCAGCTCCTCCGGGACTACAAATGAGCAGTTCTTC.

This clone has more than one count but fewer than ten. The genes are TRBV7-8 and TRBJ2-6; 8 nucleotides match TRBD1. Germline trimming cut 1 base from V and 1 base from J; bases unmatched to any gene: 3. The CDR3 is 17 residues long. Per the germline V gene, CDR1 is SGHVS and CDR2 is FQNEAQ. The CDR3 DNA is TGTGCCAGCAGCTTAGGAGACAGGGGTTCTGGGGCCAACGTCCTGACTTTC. The encoded protein is CASSLGDRGSGANVLTF.

The rearrangement joins TRBV19 to TRBJ2-7; the match to TRBD1 covers 8 bases. V gave up 5 bases and J gave up 0 bases; unmatched junction bases: 3. Germline CDR1 reads LNHDA; CDR2 reads SQIVND (reference sequence). There are 14 residues in the CDR3. For the CDR3, the DNA is TGTGCCAGTAGTGGGACAGGATCCTCCTACGAGCAGTACTTC. Translation gives CASSGTGSSYEQYF.

Concerning this clone: This sample includes further DNA sequences coding for the same CDR3. The chain is built from TRBV18 and TRBJ2-7, with D possibly TRBD1 on 5 matching bases. This CDR3 contains 13 residues. Germline V gives CDR1 KGHSH, CDR2 LQKENI. The V and J ends lost 3 bases and 3 bases respectively, with 9 bases between them. CDR3 region: CASSPQGGYEQYF. CDR3 nucleotides: TGTGCCAGCTCACCCCAGGGCGGCTACGAGCAGTACTTC.

This chain joins TRBV5-1 and TRBJ2-6; D perhaps matches TRBD1 (5 bases). The V gene lost 0 bases and the J gene lost 0 bases, with 7 bases spanning the gap. This CDR3 is built from 16 residues. Per the germline V gene, CDR1 is SGHRS and CDR2 is YFSETQ. CDR3 DNA: TGCGCCAGCAGCTTGGAGGGGCCCTCTGGGGCCAACGTCCTGACTTTC. As protein: CASSLEGPSGANVLTF. The full variable domain, in which reference TRBV5-1 and TRBJ2-6 provide the parts outside the CDR3, is KAGVTQTPRYLIKTRGQQVTLSCSPISGHRSVSWYQQTPGQGLQFLFEYFSETQRNKGNFPGRFSGRQFSNSRSEMNVSTLELGDSALYLCASSLEGPSGANVLTFGAGSRLTVL.

The chain employs TRBV9 and TRBJ2-7; possible D gene TRBD1, 7 bases. With 4 bases removed from V and 1 base from J, the gap between germline ends came to 18 bases. Germline values: CDR1 SGDLS, CDR2 YYNGEE. The CDR3 spans 16 residues. This CDR3 reads CASSLRGDFDSYEQYF. As DNA, the CDR3 is TGTGCCAGCAGCCTCAGGGGGGACTTCGATTCCTACGAGCAGTACTTC.

This rearrangement joins TRBV2 to TRBJ2-1, with TRBD2 identical over 11 bases. The CDR3 extends over 14 amino acids. J was trimmed by 13 bases and V by 3 bases; bases with no gene match: 8. CDR1 and CDR2 (germline): SNHLY, FYNNEI. The CDR3 spells CASSDWTSGRQQFF. The CDR3 bases are TGTGCCAGCAGTGATTGGACTAGCGGGCGCCAACAGTTCTTC.